This entry concerns a single TCR beta chain. This clone was observed a handful of times. Its antigen is currently not known. It has no much larger one-base neighbor in the sample; base qualities were not kept. Collaborating institutions collected whole blood in K2EDTA tubes following their own protocols. For TCRbeta analysis, collaborators shipped samples as frozen whole blood, isolated PBMCs, or DNA extracted from either of those sample types. This record belongs to a study of blood T cell repertoires in COVID-19 (dated by TCRdb to between 2020 and 2021). For the wider study: The collaborator samples originated in the United States, Italy and Spain and spanned the acute and convalescent phases of COVID-19. The prospective study material was composed of cDNA or gDNA derived from T cells, B-cell-depleted T cells, or PBMCs. Subjects who had been exposed to COVID-19, were actively infected with it, or had recovered from it provided the deeply sampled blood TCRbeta repertoires that made up the dataset. The repertoires were released in a freely available public database intended as a resource for research on the immune response to SARS-CoV-2. The samples were drawn from the first 160 participants of the ongoing ImmuneRACE study and from 1,254 subjects provided by 6 global collaborators. The sample metadata nearly always contained a de-identified subject ID, COVID-19 status, age in years and sex. Where HLA class I and class II types were available, the types were taken from metadata supplied by the sample provider, not from assay-based typing.

Overall study results and their limits: The quantity of clinical and demographic metadata differed by source and by participant and was supplied without curation.

The CDR3 has 10 amino acids, counting the end cysteine and phenylalanine. Only the CDR3 region is kept as DNA, spanning 30 bases read in frame from base 1. V gives up 5 bases and J gives up 7 bases, and the segment between their germline ends measures 2 bases. The germline V gene encodes CDR1 LNHDA and CDR2 SQIVND (reference sequence). The immunoSEQ Assay, a bias-controlled multiplex PCR, was used to amplify TCRbeta CDR3 regions from genomic DNA. Per the original workflow: The number of nucleated cells in each sample was estimated by amplification of reference gene primers within the assay. Sequence reads were collapsed and filtered to measure the absolute abundance of every unique TCRbeta CDR3 rearrangement. For each sample, productive Simpson clonality was calculated by taking the square root of Simpson's diversity index across productive rearrangements. Here the immuneACCESS table is served through TCRdb, limited to in-frame sequences with V and J called. Missing clones are a known gap in these copies; in checked studies unresolved V genes cover under half, and the rest lacks a known reason. V, J and clone size derive from that table, while D and trimming were established from the DNA sequence. The sample table records some 11,000 clones; around 89% of these occur just once. Clones ranked in the top ten supply around 9.1% of the sample.

The receptor was derived from a human donor in a cohort sampled during active COVID-19. Material: peripheral blood. The chain employs TRBV19 and TRBJ2-2; the D gene is unclear. The CDR3 sequence is CASSLGELFF. The DNA sequence is TGTGCCAGTAGTCTCGGGGAGCTGTTTTTT.